The rows below give T cell receptor beta chains drawn from one sample of a study of T cell changes during pregnancy in multiple sclerosis. Method: immunoSEQ multiplex PCR; TCRdb's copy keeps in-frame clones and lacks some. The sample consists of about 36,000 clones, around 89% of them appearing once. The material sequenced was CD4+ T cells from peripheral blood mononuclear cells, taken in the first trimester of pregnancy. The receptor set was obtained from a female donor with multiple sclerosis, enrolled in a pregnancy study. Both conserved end residues are part of each CDR3. The order of the fields is D gene, clone size, V gene, J gene, CDR3 protein, CDR3 DNA. A D gene is named only where the DNA matches it firmly. Rows give clone size only sometimes, using once, few, many, or a class for an expanded clone.

NA,NA,TRBV27,TRBJ1-1,CASSEDRVNTEAFF,TGTGCCAGCAGTGAGGACAGAGTGAACACTGAAGCTTTCTTT
TRBD1,NA,TRBV6-1,TRBJ1-1,CASGVPGTGPGTEAFF,TGTGCCAGCGGTGTCCCCGGGACAGGGCCTGGGACTGAAGCTTTCTTT
NA,few,TRBV25-1,TRBJ1-1,CASSEGGSTEAFF,TGTGCCAGCAGTGAGGGCGGGTCGACTGAAGCTTTCTTT
TRBD2,NA,TRBV30,TRBJ2-3,CAWSVGLAGSTDTQYF,TGTGCCTGGAGTGTGGGACTAGCGGGAAGTACAGATACGCAGTATTTT
TRBD1,few,TRBV12-5,TRBJ2-7,CASAHGDSSYEQYF,TGTGCTAGTGCGCATGGGGACAGTTCCTACGAGCAGTACTTC
NA,NA,TRBV9,TRBJ2-1,CASSVELRDAYNEQFF,TGTGCCAGCAGCGTAGAATTGCGGGATGCCTACAATGAGCAGTTCTTC
NA,once,TRBV30,TRBJ1-5,CAWSVSPINQPQHF,TGTGCCTGGAGTGTTAGTCCTATCAATCAGCCCCAGCATTTT
TRBD1,once,TRBV5-1,TRBJ1-4,CASSLRSGQFNEKLFF,TGCGCCAGCAGCTTGAGGTCGGGACAGTTTAATGAAAAACTGTTTTTT
NA,NA,TRBV7-6,TRBJ1-1,CASSLTRGNTEAFF,TGTGCCAGCAGCTTAACCAGGGGGAACACTGAAGCTTTCTTT
NA,NA,TRBV9,TRBJ2-3,CASSLGGLTDTQYF,TGTGCCAGCTCCCTGGGGGGGCTCACAGATACGCAGTATTTT
TRBD1,NA,TRBV29-1,TRBJ2-7,CSVGTGGEQYF,TGCAGCGTGGGGACAGGGGGCGAGCAGTACTTC
NA,medium-sized,TRBV30,TRBJ1-2,CAWAQSAGLGSGYTF,TGTGCCTGGGCCCAAAGCGCGGGACTCGGTAGTGGCTACACCTTC
NA,NA,TRBV2,TRBJ1-4,CASSGIQGSNEKLFF,TGTGCCAGCAGTGGAATACAGGGATCTAATGAAAAACTGTTTTTT
NA,once,TRBV2,TRBJ1-5,CASRRGGQPNQPQHF,TGTGCCAGCAGGAGAGGTGGCCAGCCCAATCAGCCCCAGCATTTT
TRBD1,NA,TRBV5-1,TRBJ1-2,CASSQGQGDGYTF,TGCGCCAGCAGCCAGGGACAGGGGGACGGCTACACCTTC